The rows below give T cell receptor beta chains drawn from one sample of a study of memory CD4+ T cells and cytomegalovirus serostatus. The protocol was immunoSEQ multiplex PCR, while the TCRdb copy is restricted to in-frame clones and leaves out a portion. The repertoire holds tens of thousands of clones, with around 76% as singletons. The sequencing input was memory CD4+ T cells from blood. Receptors were obtained from an adult in good health and CMV-seronegative. The CDR3 runs from the conserved cysteine through the conserved F or W. The D gene is left open where the match is weak. Only some rows state a clone size, as once, few, many or a class for expanded clones.

size: NA; J: TRBJ2-2; D: NA; V: TRBV29-1; DNA: TGCAGCGCCACTAAGGGTCCCACCGGGGAGCTGTTTTTT; CDR3: CSATKGPTGELFF
size: NA; J: TRBJ2-1; D: NA; V: TRBV7-7; DNA: TGTGCTAGCAGCTTAAGCCGGTACAATGAGCAGTTCTTC; CDR3: CASSLSRYNEQFF
size: once; J: TRBJ1-6; D: NA; V: TRBV6-1; DNA: TGTGCCAGCAGGGAGGAAAGGGGCCATTCACCCCTCCACTTT; CDR3: CASREERGHSPLHF
size: NA; J: TRBJ2-7; D: TRBD2; V: TRBV28; DNA: TGTGCCAGCAGTGGGACTAGCGAAAACCTCTCCTACGAGCAGTACTTC; CDR3: CASSGTSENLSYEQYF
size: NA; J: TRBJ2-3; D: TRBD2; V: TRBV9; DNA: TGTGCCAGCACCCGGTCCGGGCGGGAGCTGACAGATACGCAGTATTTT; CDR3: CASTRSGRELTDTQYF
size: NA; J: TRBJ1-4; D: NA; V: TRBV4-3; DNA: TGCGCCAGCAGCTATTCTCGGGACATATTGTATGAAAAACTGTTTTTT; CDR3: CASSYSRDILYEKLFF
size: few; J: TRBJ1-1; D: NA; V: TRBV11-3; DNA: TGTGCCAGCAGCCAGGGGCCTGCGGAGACTGAAGCTTTCTTT; CDR3: CASSQGPAETEAFF
size: NA; J: TRBJ1-2; D: NA; V: TRBV5-4; DNA: TGTGCCAGCAGCTTGGTGGACCTTGGCTATGGCTACACCTTC; CDR3: CASSLVDLGYGYTF
size: few; J: TRBJ2-1; D: TRBD2; V: TRBV12-5; DNA: TGTGCTAGTGGTTTAGGACTAGCGATATACAATGAGCAGTTCTTC; CDR3: CASGLGLAIYNEQFF
size: NA; J: TRBJ2-1; D: NA; V: TRBV27; DNA: TGTGCCAGCAGCCCCGGATGGACCTCCTACAATGAGCAGTTCTTC; CDR3: CASSPGWTSYNEQFF
size: NA; J: TRBJ2-3; D: NA; V: TRBV7-2; DNA: TGTGCCAGCAGCTTACAGGCTAGCGGCACAGATACGCAGTATTTT; CDR3: CASSLQASGTDTQYF
size: few; J: TRBJ1-3; D: NA; V: TRBV19; DNA: TGTGCCAGTAGTATCCCAGGTTCAGGGGCTTCTGGAAACACCATATATTTT; CDR3: CASSIPGSGASGNTIYF
size: NA; J: TRBJ1-1; D: NA; V: TRBV21-1; DNA: TGTGCCAAACACCGGGGGACGAACACTGAAGCTTTCTTT; CDR3: CAKHRGTNTEAFF
size: NA; J: TRBJ2-4; D: NA; V: TRBV28; DNA: TGTGCCAGCAGTTCCCACGGTTTAGCCAAAAACATTCAGTACTTC; CDR3: CASSSHGLAKNIQYF
size: NA; J: TRBJ2-2; D: NA; V: TRBV11-2; DNA: TGTGCCAGCCGGCCTGAGAAACAGCACACCGGGGAGCTGTTTTTT; CDR3: CASRPEKQHTGELFF
size: once; J: TRBJ1-5; D: NA; V: TRBV28; DNA: TGTGCCAGCAGGGTAAACAGGGAGCCCCAGCATTTT; CDR3: CASRVNREPQHF
size: NA; J: TRBJ1-5; D: NA; V: TRBV19; DNA: TGTGCCAGTAGTATAGTAAGGGGTTGGGATCAGCCCCAGCATTTT; CDR3: CASSIVRGWDQPQHF
size: few; J: TRBJ1-1; D: TRBD1; V: TRBV4-2; DNA: TGTGCCAGCAGCCAGGACAGGGGTAAGGGCACTGAAGCTTTCTTT; CDR3: CASSQDRGKGTEAFF
size: NA; J: TRBJ2-7; D: NA; V: TRBV27; DNA: TGTGCCAGCTCGCGTTATAACGAGCAGTACTTC; CDR3: CASSRYNEQYF
size: NA; J: TRBJ1-2; D: NA; V: TRBV28; DNA: TGTGCCAGCAGTTCGTACCAGGGGTACGGCTACACCTTC; CDR3: CASSSYQGYGYTF
size: NA; J: TRBJ2-7; D: NA; V: TRBV2; DNA: TGTGCCCGCAGTGGCGCATTCAGGGTATACGAGCAGTACTTC; CDR3: CARSGAFRVYEQYF
size: NA; J: TRBJ1-2; D: NA; V: TRBV4-1; DNA: TGCGCCAGCAGCCAAGTACCCGGAGGCTACACCTTC; CDR3: CASSQVPGGYTF
size: NA; J: TRBJ2-5; D: NA; V: TRBV29-1; DNA: TGCAGCGGCAAGAGATCATCCCAAGAGACCCAGTACTTC; CDR3: CSGKRSSQETQYF
size: NA; J: TRBJ2-2; D: NA; V: TRBV28; DNA: TGTGCCAGCAGCACCGCCAGGGGGAACACCGGGGAGCTGTTTTTT; CDR3: CASSTARGNTGELFF
size: NA; J: TRBJ1-1; D: NA; V: TRBV2; DNA: TGTGCCAGCTCCGACGGGGCTTTGAACACTGAAGCTTTCTTT; CDR3: CASSDGALNTEAFF
size: few; J: TRBJ1-1; D: TRBD1; V: TRBV10-3; DNA: TGTGCCGCGACAGGGGGATCAAACACTGAAGCTTTCTTT; CDR3: CAATGGSNTEAFF
size: once; J: TRBJ1-1; D: TRBD1; V: TRBV19; DNA: TGTGCCAGTAGTATGGGAGGGACAGGGGGACGGCCAAACACTGAAGCTTTCTTT; CDR3: CASSMGGTGGRPNTEAFF
size: NA; J: TRBJ1-1; D: TRBD1; V: TRBV5-1; DNA: TGCGCCAGCAGGGGACAGGGTGAAGCTTTCTTT; CDR3: CASRGQGEAFF
size: NA; J: TRBJ1-1; D: NA; V: TRBV19; DNA: TGTGCCAGTAGTATAGCAAGGATAGACACTGAAGCTTTCTTT; CDR3: CASSIARIDTEAFF
size: few; J: TRBJ1-1; D: NA; V: TRBV9; DNA: TGTGCCAGCAGCGCAGGGACACTGGGAAGGACTGAAGCTTTCTTT; CDR3: CASSAGTLGRTEAFF
size: NA; J: TRBJ2-1; D: TRBD1; V: TRBV28; DNA: TGTGCCAGCATCGAGATCAGGGGGCCTGAGCAGTTCTTC; CDR3: CASIEIRGPEQFF
size: NA; J: TRBJ2-5; D: TRBD1; V: TRBV14; DNA: TGTGCCAGCAGCGTTTACGGGACAGGGGTAAAAGAGACCCAGTACTTC; CDR3: CASSVYGTGVKETQYF
size: NA; J: TRBJ2-2; D: NA; V: TRBV28; DNA: TGTGCCAGCAGTTTTTATCAGGGGAGAGACACCGGGGAGCTGTTTTTT; CDR3: CASSFYQGRDTGELFF
size: NA; J: TRBJ2-1; D: NA; V: TRBV12-5; DNA: TGTGCTAGTGGTTTGGTACTGGGTCCGATGGATGAGCAGTTCTTC; CDR3: CASGLVLGPMDEQFF
size: NA; J: TRBJ2-3; D: TRBD1; V: TRBV6-5; DNA: TGTGCCAGCAGCTTGGACAGGTTTAGCACAGATACGCAGTATTTT; CDR3: CASSLDRFSTDTQYF
size: NA; J: TRBJ2-3; D: NA; V: TRBV25-1; DNA: TGTGCCAGCAGTGCGACCCAGAGCACAGATACGCAGTATTTT; CDR3: CASSATQSTDTQYF
size: NA; J: TRBJ1-6; D: TRBD1; V: TRBV11-1; DNA: TGTGCCAGCAGAGACCTGACAGGGGTAAATTCACCCCTCCACTTT; CDR3: CASRDLTGVNSPLHF
size: NA; J: TRBJ2-7; D: NA; V: TRBV6-5; DNA: TGTGCCAGCAGTTTAATCTGGGGGGTATACGAGCAGTACTTC; CDR3: CASSLIWGVYEQYF
size: NA; J: TRBJ1-2; D: NA; V: TRBV6-6; DNA: TGTGCCAGCAGAACAGGAACCACTCACTATGGCTACACCTTC; CDR3: CASRTGTTHYGYTF
size: NA; J: TRBJ2-3; D: NA; V: TRBV7-7; DNA: TGTGCTAGCAGCGCGCTAAGCACAGATACGCAGTATTTT; CDR3: CASSALSTDTQYF